This entry lists 26 T cell receptor beta chains sequenced from one sample in a study of human T cells and chemical hapten exposure (dated by TCRdb to the early 2020s). The library was obtained by RACE. The sequencer listed for this sample is NextSeq 500. Starting from the raw public reads, TCRdb applied fastp trimming at Q25, assembled clones with MiXCR and retained in-frame beta chains. CDR3 protein sequences are deduplicated, and each keeps its most common genes and DNA. Counted in this sample were roughly 100,000 distinct CDR3 sequences; 10% to 11% of them appeared once. The ten largest clones add up to 3.1% of the sample. Read against the paper, the sample's time point label means: pre-sensitization, week 0. The intended sense of this specimen's treatment or condition label: therapeutic diphenylcyclopropenone sensitization with weekly scalp DPC. Specimen: whole blood, collected in connection with sensitization to the hapten diphenylcyclopropenone (DPC). The receptors here all came from a woman in her sixties with alopecia areata. Some clones in this sample may be carry-over from other donors' samples.

The chain links TRBV10-3 to TRBJ1-2; 7 bases are shared with TRBD1. Germline values: CDR1 ENHRY, CDR2 SYGVKD. V trimming: 9 bases; J trimming: 0 bases; junction bases outside the gene matches: 4. CDR3 length: 13 residues. This CDR3 is CAIGQATNYGYTF. The CDR3 DNA reads as TGTGCCATAGGACAGGCCACTAACTATGGCTACACCTTC.

This clonotype showed up just a few times. The V gene is TRBV20-1, the J gene TRBJ2-1; TRBD2 matches at 12 bases. This CDR3 is built from 19 residues. With V trimmed by 0 bases and J by 3 bases, 12 bases remained unmatched. CDR1 DFQATT and CDR2 SNEGSKA come from the germline V gene (reference sequence). In nucleotides, the CDR3 is TGCAGTGCTAGAGATTATCTGACTAGCGGGGGCGAAGTCTACAATGAGCAGTTCTTC. Translated, it gives CSARDYLTSGGEVYNEQFF.

The chain has TRBV5-1 and TRBJ2-3; D gene ambiguous. CDR3 length equals 15 residues. The germline V and J ends were trimmed by 4 bases and 0 bases, with 12 bases remaining between them. Germline loops: CDR1 SGHRS, CDR2 YFSETQ. CDR3 sequence (DNA): TGCGCCAGCAGCAGGGTTCGTTCTAGCACAGATACGCAGTATTTT. Protein sequence: CASSRVRSSTDTQYF.

This clonotype was counted at least ten times. The chain employs TRBV27 and TRBJ1-6; D perhaps matches TRBD1 (5 bases). This CDR3 spans 16 amino acids. V was clipped by 4 bases and J by 4 bases, with 14 bases between them. The germline gives CDR1 MNHEY, CDR2 SMNVEV (reference sequence). CDR3 residues: CASSSQYGQYNSPLHF. CDR3 DNA sequence: TGTGCCAGCAGTTCCCAGTACGGACAATATAATTCACCCCTCCACTTT.

This clonotype has ten or more counts. The rearrangement joins TRBV4-2 to TRBJ2-7; TRBD2 aligns across 11 bases. The CDR3 has 18 residues. The germline gives CDR1 LGHNA, CDR2 YNFKEQ. After removal of 1 base from V and 1 base from J, the junction contained 9 bases not matched to a gene. CDR3 loop: CASSQVGRTSGGSYEQYF. The CDR3 DNA follows: TGTGCCAGCAGCCAAGTGGGGCGTACTAGCGGGGGTTCCTACGAGCAGTACTTC.

This clonotype was detected ten times or more. The V gene is TRBV7-2, the J gene TRBJ2-1; TRBD1 matches at 9 bases. This CDR3 region has 14 residues. Germline trimming cut 4 bases from V and 5 bases from J; bases unmatched to any gene: 3. Germline V lookup: CDR1 SGHTA, CDR2 FQGNSA. DNA of the CDR3: TGTGCCAGCAGCTGGGACAGGGATAACAATGAGCAGTTCTTC. Protein sequence: CASSWDRDNNEQFF.

The chain is built from TRBV12-3 or TRBV12-4 and TRBJ2-3; D call uncertain. The V and J ends lost 3 bases and 5 bases respectively, with 9 bases between them. The CDR3 length is 13 residues. CDR3 sequence (DNA): TGTGCCAGCAGTTTTTGGGGTGGAGATACGCAGTATTTT. Its translation is CASSFWGGDTQYF.

This clonotype was counted many times. The chain uses TRBV7-9 and TRBJ1-5, with a weak D call TRBD1 (6 bases). V was clipped by 4 bases and J by 6 bases, with 25 bases between them. The CDR3 loop spans 18 amino acids. Per germline, CDR1 SEHNR and CDR2 FQNEAQ (reference sequence). CDR3 nucleotides: TGTGCCAGCAGCTCCGGATCACTAACAGGGCATTGGGGTCAGCCCCAGCATTTT. Its protein is CASSSGSLTGHWGQPQHF.

In its sample, this clonotype was seen a few times. CDR3 sequence (DNA): TGCGCCAGCAGCTTGGCGGGCAGGGGAAATGGCTACACCTTC. Residues: CASSLAGRGNGYTF. The chain uses TRBV5-1 and TRBJ1-2, with TRBD1 as a possible D gene (6 bases). Trimming took off 0 bases at V and 6 bases at J, with 12 bases between the two ends. CDR1 and CDR2 from the germline V gene are SGHRS and YFSETQ. CDR3 length: 14 residues.

This clonotype showed up just a few times. The chain recombines TRBV30 with TRBJ2-1; TRBD1 matches at 9 bases. The CDR3 spans 14 residues. Losses at the gene ends were 4 bases for V and 5 bases for J; bases not matched to a gene: 6. Germline V gene data show CDR1 as GTSNPN and CDR2 as SVGIG (reference sequence). The CDR3: CAWNPGQGNNEQFF. The DNA of the CDR3 is TGTGCCTGGAACCCGGGACAGGGCAACAATGAGCAGTTCTTC. Filled out from reference TRBV30 and TRBJ2-1, the complete variable domain reads SQTIHQWPATLVQPVGSPLSLECTVEGTSNPNLYWYRQAAGRGLQLLFYSVGIGQISSEVPQNLSASRPQDRQFILSSKKLLLSDSGFYLCAWNPGQGNNEQFFGPGTRLTVL.

This clonotype has a handful of counts. The rearrangement uses TRBV9 and TRBJ2-1; 13 bases line up with TRBD2. This CDR3 is built from 15 residues. V shed 2 bases, J shed 7 bases, and the junction held 3 bases outside the gene matches. The V gene's germline CDR1 is SGDLS and CDR2 YYNGEE. CDR3 sequence reads: CASSVALAGGNEQFF. The CDR3 DNA follows: TGTGCCAGCAGCGTTGCACTAGCGGGGGGGAATGAGCAGTTCTTC.

This chain joins TRBV11-2 and TRBJ2-4, with TRBD2 identical over 7 bases. The CDR3 spans 14 residues. The V segment lost 5 bases and the J segment 3 bases; nucleotides outside the gene matches: 4. Per germline, CDR1 SGHAT and CDR2 FQNNGV. Written as DNA, the CDR3 is TGTGCCAGCAGCCCTAGCGGCGTCAAAAACATTCAGTACTTC. This translates into CASSPSGVKNIQYF.

This clonotype appeared many times. The gene calls are TRBV6-6 and TRBJ1-2; the match to TRBD1 covers 7 bases. Germline trimming cut 7 bases from V and 4 bases from J; bases unmatched to any gene: 9. Germline V lookup: CDR1 MNHNY, CDR2 SVGAGI (reference sequence). The CDR3 is 14 residues long. The CDR3 DNA reads TGTGCCAGCATGAGGAGGGGGCAGCGCTATGGCTACACCTTC. Amino acid sequence: CASMRRGQRYGYTF.

This clonotype was picked up a small number of times. This sequence joins TRBV27 and TRBJ2-2, with D uncertain. The germline CDR1 and CDR2 sequences are MNHEY and SMNVEV (reference sequence). The CDR3 is 14 residues long. The ends were cut back, 2 bases at V and 2 bases at J, with 6 bases in the middle. The CDR3, as DNA: TGTGCCAGCAGTTTACCATTTAACACCGGGGAGCTGTTTTTT. It codes for CASSLPFNTGELFF.

This clonotype has a count of ten or more. The chain is built from TRBV5-1 and TRBJ2-5; D perhaps matches TRBD2 (5 bases). CDR3 length: 15 amino acids. CDR1 is SGHRS, CDR2 YFSETQ, per germline. V lost 0 bases and J lost 1, with 10 bases in between. Here the CDR3 DNA reads TGCGCCAGCAGCTTGGATCCGGGGAGCCAAGAGACCCAGTACTTC. Its translation: CASSLDPGSQETQYF.

This clonotype was detected only a few times. The chain employs TRBV7-9 and TRBJ2-2, with TRBD2 identical over 11 bases. Looked up from germline, CDR1 is SEHNR and CDR2 is FQNEAQ (reference sequence). The junction had 1 base not matched to a gene; V was cut back by 1 base and J by 3 bases. The CDR3 is made up of 16 amino acids. CDR3 DNA: TGTGCCAGCAGCTTAGAGACTAGCGGGGACACCGGGGAGCTGTTTTTT. As protein: CASSLETSGDTGELFF. The full variable domain, its missing parts supplied by reference TRBV7-9 and TRBJ2-2, is DTGVSQNPRHKITKRGQNVTFRCDPISEHNRLYWYRQTLGQGPEFLTYFQNEAQLEKSRLLSDRFSAERPKGSFSTLEIQRTEQGDSAMYLCASSLETSGDTGELFFGEGSRLTVL.

This clonotype was seen repeatedly, ten times or more. V gene TRBV6-5 combines with J gene TRBJ1-1; D is unresolved. Germline-derived CDR1 and CDR2 are MNHEY and SVGAGI. This CDR3 spans 13 amino acids. V lost 3 bases and J lost 1, with 6 bases in between. The CDR3 bases are TGTGCCAGCAGTTATAGGAAGAACACTGAAGCTTTCTTT. Its translation: CASSYRKNTEAFF.

This clonotype was seen many times. V gene TRBV5-1 combines with J gene TRBJ2-7; 8 positions match TRBD1. This CDR3 comprises 14 residues. V gave up 4 bases and J gave up 4 bases; unmatched junction bases: 7. CDR1 SGHRS and CDR2 YFSETQ come from the germline V gene. The CDR3 protein is CASSPQGAGYEQYF. The CDR3 coding sequence is TGCGCCAGCAGCCCTCAGGGGGCAGGGTACGAGCAGTACTTC.

This clonotype appeared many times. The CDR3 nucleotides read TGCAGTGCTCTCCGTCCTAGCACAGATACGCAGTATTTT. Protein product: CSALRPSTDTQYF. The chain has TRBV20-1 and TRBJ2-3; D is unclear. V was pared by 5 bases and J by 0 bases, with 9 bases between. The CDR3 is made up of 13 amino acids. CDR1 is DFQATT and CDR2 is SNEGSKA in the germline V gene (reference sequence).

The rearrangement uses TRBV15 and TRBJ2-1; D remains unclear. Germline loops: CDR1 LNHNV, CDR2 YYDKDF (reference sequence). The CDR3 extends over 16 amino acids. Trimming took off 1 base at V and 7 bases at J, with 17 bases between the two ends. This CDR3 reads CATSRAGGNVKNEQFF. The CDR3 nucleotides read TGTGCCACCAGCAGAGCTGGTGGAAATGTGAAAAATGAGCAGTTCTTC.

This clonotype was recorded a few times. The chain employs TRBV6-1 and TRBJ2-6, with TRBD2 as a possible D gene (5 bases). V dropped 2 bases and J dropped 1 base, with 15 bases sitting between them. The V gene's germline CDR1 is MNHNS and CDR2 SASEGT. The CDR3 extends over 18 amino acids. The CDR3 loop is CASSELSPRVSGANVLTF. The CDR3 bases are TGTGCCAGCAGTGAACTGAGTCCGAGGGTATCTGGGGCCAACGTCCTGACTTTC.

The CDR3 region is CASSRTGGAGELFF. The CDR3 region has the DNA TGTGCCAGTAGCAGGACAGGGGGGGCCGGGGAGCTGTTTTTT. The chain employs TRBV19 and TRBJ2-2, with 10 bases fitting TRBD1. The CDR3 has 14 amino acids. Germline V lookup: CDR1 LNHDA, CDR2 SQIVND (reference sequence). Unmatched junction bases numbered 4, after V lost 6 bases and J lost 6 bases.

In this sample, this clonotype turned up a few times. A much more abundant neighbour one base away suggests this may be a read error. The conserved closing phenylalanine or tryptophan is absent in this CDR3, likely reflecting a read error. The chain is built from TRBV2 and TRBJ2-1; tentatively, D is TRBD1 (5 bases). CDR1 and CDR2 (germline): SNHLY, FYNNEI. V was trimmed by 7 bases and J by 0 bases, leaving 13 bases between them. The CDR3 sequence is 15 residues long. The CDR3 DNA is TGTGCCAGCAACCTAGGACACAGCTCCTACAATGAGCAGTTCTTA. This gives the protein CASNLGHSSYNEQFL.

This chain uses TRBV4-2 with TRBJ2-1; D gene ambiguous. The CDR3 has 13 amino acids. The germline V and J ends were trimmed by 0 bases and 7 bases, with 7 bases remaining between them. CDR1 LGHNA and CDR2 YNFKEQ come from the germline V gene. CDR3 residues: CASSQELGNEQFF. The CDR3 nucleotides read TGTGCCAGCAGCCAAGAGCTGGGGAATGAGCAGTTCTTC.

In this sample, this clonotype turned up a few times. V gene TRBV6-2 or TRBV6-3 combines with J gene TRBJ2-7; 12 bases are shared with TRBD2. This CDR3 contains 18 residues. The germline gives CDR1 MNHEY, CDR2 SVGEGT. Germline trimming cut 5 bases from V and 2 bases from J; bases unmatched to any gene: 13. The CDR3 loop is CASSLSGTSGWGPYEQYF. CDR3 coding DNA: TGTGCCAGCAGTCTCTCCGGGACTAGCGGGTGGGGTCCCTACGAGCAGTACTTC.

This clonotype was counted between two and nine times. The chain links TRBV12-3 or TRBV12-4 to TRBJ1-5; TRBD1 matches at 8 bases. Trimming took 4 bases from V and 5 from J; bases not matched to a gene: 7. The CDR3 runs to 15 residues. The DNA of the CDR3 is TGTGCCAGCAGTTCTATGACAGGGGTGGATCAGCCCCAGCATTTT. Its translation is CASSSMTGVDQPQHF.